Below are 32 T cell receptor beta chains sequenced from a single sample in a study of T cells in localized non-small cell lung cancer. TCRdb keeps only in-frame clones here, not all; method: immunoSEQ multiplex PCR. This table has roughly 38,000 clones, more than 85% appearing once. The sequencing here drew on peripheral blood, taken before any cancer treatment. Receptor source: a man aged 18 to 49 with stage I lung adenocarcinoma.

The chain is built from TRBV4-1 and TRBJ2-7; TRBD1 aligns across 7 bases. CDR3 size: 12 residues. The ends lost 4 bases at V and 6 bases at J; junction bases unmatched: 3. Germline V gives CDR1 MGHRA, CDR2 YSYEKL. The CDR3 nucleotides read TGCGCCAGCAGCCTAACAGGGGTCGAGCAGTACTTC. This codes for CASSLTGVEQYF.

The V and J genes are TRBV6-1 and TRBJ1-2; TRBD1 is a possible D gene (5 bases). The V gene's germline CDR1 is MNHNS and CDR2 SASEGT. The CDR3 consists of 13 residues. The V gene lost 0 bases and the J gene lost 8 bases, with 10 bases spanning the gap. CDR3: CASSEAGAGGYTF. The CDR3 DNA is TGTGCCAGCAGTGAAGCAGGGGCGGGCGGCTACACCTTC.

This chain uses TRBV7-9 with TRBJ2-5; no clear D gene. V shed 0 bases and J shed 6 bases, with 11 bases lying between them. Germline V gene lookup returns CDR1 SEHNR and CDR2 FQNEAQ (reference sequence). This CDR3 region has 14 residues. In DNA, the CDR3 is TGTGCCAGCAGCTTAGCAGCAGTCCGGCAGACCCAGTACTTC. This gives the protein CASSLAAVRQTQYF.

This sequence joins TRBV10-3 and TRBJ1-2; 8 bases map to TRBD1. CDR1 and CDR2 (germline): ENHRY, SYGVKD. V shed 4 bases, J shed 1 base, and the junction held 5 bases outside the gene matches. This CDR3 contains 15 residues. The CDR3 coding sequence is TGTGCCATCAGTGCTTCGGACAGGGATAACTATGGCTACACCTTC. This encodes CAISASDRDNYGYTF.

The chain is built from TRBV9 and TRBJ1-3; a weak D match, TRBD1 (5 bases). V lost 4 bases and J 4 bases, leaving 18 bases between the germline ends. This CDR3 region has 16 residues. The germline V gene has CDR1 SGDLS and CDR2 YYNGEE. The CDR3 here is CASSSQTVQTGNTIYF. CDR3 DNA sequence: TGTGCCAGCAGCTCGCAGACAGTGCAAACAGGAAACACCATATATTTT.

J is TRBJ2-2 and V is TRBV5-4; perhaps TRBD1 as D (6 bases). Germline V gives CDR1 SGHNT, CDR2 YYREEE (reference sequence). V was trimmed by 5 bases and J by 8 bases, leaving 16 bases between them. The CDR3 sequence is 14 residues long. The CDR3 loop reads CASRSQGFPGELFF. DNA of the CDR3: TGTGCCAGCAGGTCTCAGGGGTTCCCTGGGGAGCTGTTTTTT.

This chain uses TRBV7-8 with TRBJ2-7; D may be TRBD2 (6 bases). The V and J ends lost 5 bases and 0 bases respectively, with 14 bases between them. The germline V gene has CDR1 SGHVS and CDR2 FQNEAQ. This CDR3 has 15 residues. CDR3 DNA: TGTGCCAGCAGCCCTCCGGTCGGGGGCTCCTACGAGCAGTACTTC. It specifies CASSPPVGGSYEQYF.

CDR3 residues: CASSLVSFVETQYF. As DNA, the CDR3 is TGTGCCAGCAGCTTAGTGTCTTTCGTCGAGACCCAGTACTTC. The chain uses TRBV11-2 and TRBJ2-5; the D is unclear. CDR3 length: 14 residues. Per germline, CDR1 SGHAT and CDR2 FQNNGV. Trimming stripped 1 base from V and 5 bases from J, with 11 bases between.

V gene TRBV7-2 combines with J gene TRBJ2-3; D is unclear. CDR3 length: 15 residues. The V gene lost 5 bases and the J gene lost 6 bases, with 18 bases spanning the gap. Germline lookup yields CDR1 SGHTA and CDR2 FQGNSA. The CDR3 here is CASSPSSMNQDTQYF. Written as DNA, the CDR3 is TGTGCCAGCAGCCCATCTAGTATGAATCAGGATACGCAGTATTTT.

V gene TRBV7-3 combines with J gene TRBJ2-1, with D tentatively TRBD1 (5 bases). The V gene's germline CDR1 is SGHTA and CDR2 FQGTGA. The V gene lost 4 bases and the J gene lost 0 bases, with 10 bases spanning the gap. This CDR3 is built from 15 residues. CDR3 loop: CASSSRQNSYNEQFF. The CDR3 bases are TGTGCCAGCAGCTCGCGACAGAACTCCTACAATGAGCAGTTCTTC. Looking up the rest from reference TRBV7-3 and TRBJ2-1 gives the full variable domain: GAGVSQTPSNKVTEKGKYVELRCDPISGHTALYWYRQSLGQGPEFLIYFQGTGAADDSGLPNDRFFAVRPEGSVSTLKIQRTERGDSAVYLCASSSRQNSYNEQFFGPGTRLTVL.

This clone was counted a single time. The chain uses TRBV11-3 and TRBJ2-5, with TRBD2 identical over 13 bases. V lost 5 bases and J lost 7; bases outside the gene matches: 10. This CDR3 has 16 amino acids. Per germline, CDR1 SGHNT and CDR2 YENEEA. This chain's CDR3 is CASSPPGTSGMGTQYF. CDR3 DNA: TGTGCCAGCAGCCCCCCCGGGACTAGCGGGATGGGGACCCAGTACTTC.

The rearrangement links TRBV4-3 to TRBJ2-5, with D possibly being TRBD1 or TRBD2 (5 bases each). Trimming took off 0 bases at V and 5 bases at J, with 16 bases between the two ends. The CDR3 has 16 residues. Looked up from germline, CDR1 is LGHNA and CDR2 is YSLEER. The CDR3 bases are TGCGCCAGCAGCCAAGAGGGTGGGGGAGTCGGTGAGACCCAGTACTTC. It yields the protein CASSQEGGGVGETQYF.

J is TRBJ2-1 and V is TRBV5-1, with no clear D. The V gene's germline CDR1 is SGHRS and CDR2 YFSETQ. V was trimmed by 4 bases and J by 3 bases, leaving 14 bases between them. The length of the CDR3 is 15 residues. The CDR3: CASSKNDRNYNEQFF. The CDR3 bases are TGCGCCAGCAGCAAAAACGACCGTAACTACAATGAGCAGTTCTTC.

The rearrangement joins TRBV18 to TRBJ1-5; TRBD1 aligns across 7 bases. V lost 5 bases and J lost 4; bases outside the gene matches: 5. Germline lookup yields CDR1 KGHSH and CDR2 LQKENI. The CDR3 is made up of 14 amino acids. The CDR3 is CASSATGRNQPQHF. The CDR3 DNA follows: TGTGCCAGCTCAGCGACAGGGAGGAATCAGCCCCAGCATTTT.

This chain connects TRBV5-3 to TRBJ1-5; D may be TRBD1 (6 bases). TRBV5-3 is noted as an ORF with a role that remains uncertain. This CDR3 has 15 residues. V lost 4 bases to trimming and J lost 2 bases, with 13 bases between them. The CDR3 loop reads CARSPDRRGNQPQHF. In DNA, the CDR3 is TGTGCCAGAAGCCCCGACAGGCGGGGCAATCAGCCCCAGCATTTT.

The CDR3 coding sequence is TGTGCCAGTCGATTACAGGGATCGGGCACTGAAGCTTTCTTT. Translated, it gives CASRLQGSGTEAFF. The V call is TRBV19, the J call TRBJ1-1; D might be TRBD1 (6 bases). This CDR3 has 14 amino acids. Germline CDR1 reads LNHDA; CDR2 reads SQIVND (reference sequence). Trimming cost V 8 bases and J 4 bases, with 17 bases left between them.

This sequence joins TRBV7-2 and TRBJ2-7; D gene unclear. With 5 bases removed from V and 3 bases from J, the gap between germline ends came to 8 bases. Per germline, CDR1 SGHTA and CDR2 FQGNSA. CDR3 length: 12 residues. Written as DNA, the CDR3 is TGTGCCAGCAGCCGGACCAGCTACGAGCAGTACTTC. Translation: CASSRTSYEQYF.

The DNA of the CDR3 is TGTGCCAGCAGTTCCGGGACCTACGAGCAGTACTTC. Residues: CASSSGTYEQYF. This rearrangement joins TRBV6-5 to TRBJ2-7; TRBD2 might be the D (5 bases). V lost 4 bases and J lost 2, with 6 bases in between. CDR1 is MNHEY, CDR2 SVGAGI, per germline. This CDR3 has 12 residues.

The table lists this clone with a few counts. V is TRBV9 and J is TRBJ1-1, with TRBD1 matching over 9 bases. Germline V gives CDR1 SGDLS, CDR2 YYNGEE. Trimming cost V 0 bases and J 3 bases; bases outside gene matches: 3. The CDR3 runs 15 residues. This CDR3 is CASSVGGQGYTEAFF. The CDR3 DNA sequence: TGTGCCAGCAGCGTAGGGGGACAGGGATACACTGAAGCTTTCTTT.

The chain has TRBV29-1 and TRBJ1-2; 7 bases match TRBD1. V lost 8 bases, J lost 7 bases, and 13 bases stayed unmatched. Germline loops: CDR1 SQVTM, CDR2 ANQGSEA. The CDR3 loop spans 13 amino acids. CDR3 in amino acids: CSLLTGQSSGYTF. Written as DNA, the CDR3 is TGCAGCTTACTGACGGGACAGTCATCTGGCTACACCTTC.

CDR3 sequence (DNA): TGCGCCAGCAGCCAGGGGGCCGCACCAGCCGGGGAGCTGTTTTTT. Residues: CASSQGAAPAGELFF. The chain employs TRBV5-1 and TRBJ2-2; 8 positions match TRBD1. Trimming cost V 4 bases and J 6 bases; bases outside gene matches: 8. Germline V gives CDR1 SGHRS, CDR2 YFSETQ. This CDR3 is 15 amino acids long.

The V and J genes are TRBV4-1 and TRBJ2-5; 14 positions match TRBD2. Per the germline V gene, CDR1 is MGHRA and CDR2 is YSYEKL. The CDR3 totals 16 residues. V shed 0 bases and J 4 bases; nucleotides not matched to a gene: 1. CDR3 in amino acids: CASSQDGTSGGETQYF. The CDR3 DNA reads as TGCGCCAGCAGCCAAGATGGGACTAGCGGGGGAGAGACCCAGTACTTC.

The V gene is TRBV15, the J gene TRBJ1-5, with 8 bases that match TRBD1. CDR1 is LNHNV, CDR2 YYDKDF, per germline (reference sequence). The CDR3 totals 14 residues. Trimming at V came to 8 bases and at J to 6 bases, leaving 9 bases not matched to a gene. This CDR3 reads CATRTGSASQPQHF. The CDR3 DNA sequence: TGTGCCACCCGGACAGGGTCGGCGAGTCAGCCCCAGCATTTT.

In regard to this clone: At one end, the junction sequence differs from germline, possibly due to a read error. The V and J genes are TRBV2 and TRBJ1-1, with D tentatively TRBD1 (6 bases). The CDR3 length is 14 residues. Germline V CDR1 and CDR2: SNHLY, FYNNEI. CDR3 DNA: TGTGCCAGCAGTCTGCGGGGGCGGAACGCTGAAGCTTTCTTT. Translation gives CASSLRGRNAEAFF.

This chain uses TRBV5-1 with TRBJ2-7; D gene uncertain. The CDR3 totals 13 residues. V was shortened by 2 bases and J by 0 bases, with 6 bases between the two germline ends. Germline V gene lookup returns CDR1 SGHRS and CDR2 YFSETQ. CDR3 loop: CASSFGSSYEQYF. The CDR3 nucleotides are TGCGCCAGCAGCTTCGGCAGCTCCTACGAGCAGTACTTC. Based on the CDR3 plus reference TRBV5-1 and TRBJ2-7, the full variable domain is KAGVTQTPRYLIKTRGQQVTLSCSPISGHRSVSWYQQTPGQGLQFLFEYFSETQRNKGNFPGRFSGRQFSNSRSEMNVSTLELGDSALYLCASSFGSSYEQYFGPGTRLTVT.

This chain links TRBV28 with TRBJ2-2, with 10 bases that match TRBD2. This CDR3 spans 15 amino acids. After removal of 6 bases from V and 7 bases from J, the junction contained 8 bases not matched to a gene. Per germline, CDR1 MDHEN and CDR2 SYDVKM. The CDR3 sequence: CASSPSGGAVGELFF. The CDR3 nucleotides read TGTGCCAGCAGCCCGAGCGGGGGGGCAGTCGGGGAGCTGTTTTTT.

The V call is TRBV15, the J call TRBJ1-4; the match to TRBD1 covers 8 bases. Trimming at V came to 0 bases and at J to 7 bases, leaving 4 bases not matched to a gene. This CDR3 is built from 15 residues. The germline gives CDR1 LNHNV, CDR2 YYDKDF (reference sequence). The CDR3 coding sequence is TGTGCCACCAGCAGAGATCCAGGGGGCGGTGAAAAACTGTTTTTT. Translation gives CATSRDPGGGEKLFF.

The count of this clone is one. V gene TRBV2 combines with J gene TRBJ2-7; D not certain. From germline, CDR1 is SNHLY and CDR2 FYNNEI. The CDR3 sequence is 14 residues long. The V gene lost 4 bases and the J gene lost 3 bases, with 13 bases spanning the gap. CDR3 DNA sequence: TGTGCCAGCAGTGCTATCTCCCCTATCTACGAGCAGTACTTC. This codes for CASSAISPIYEQYF.

This sequence joins TRBV7-8 and TRBJ1-4, with D uncertain. This CDR3 has 16 residues. Germline V lookup: CDR1 SGHVS, CDR2 FQNEAQ. Trimming stripped 0 bases from V and 0 bases from J, with 8 bases between. The CDR3 region is CASSLAWSATNEKLFF. DNA of the CDR3: TGTGCCAGCAGCTTAGCGTGGAGCGCAACTAATGAAAAACTGTTTTTT.

This chain joins TRBV4-2 and TRBJ1-5, with D hard to call. CDR1 LGHNA and CDR2 YNFKEQ come from the germline V gene. V was clipped by 1 base and J by 5 bases, with 15 bases between them. There are 16 residues in the CDR3. As DNA, the CDR3 is TGTGCCAGCAGCCAAGCCGGCCCCCGGGGTCATCAGCCCCAGCATTTT. Amino acids: CASSQAGPRGHQPQHF.

This rearrangement joins TRBV4-3 to TRBJ2-1, with D unclear. Germline CDR1 LGHNA, CDR2 YSLEER. The CDR3 contains 16 residues. Trimming cost V 0 bases and J 5 bases, with 14 bases left between them. CDR3 bases: TGCGCCAGCAGCCAAGATCGACAATCTGCGAACAATGAGCAGTTCTTC. This translates into CASSQDRQSANNEQFF.

This clone appeared once. The gene calls are TRBV19 and TRBJ1-1; 7 bases agree with TRBD1. The CDR3 runs 17 residues. The trim removed 4 bases at V and 4 bases at J, leaving 15 bases unmatched. Germline CDR1 LNHDA, CDR2 SQIVND (reference sequence). The CDR3 DNA reads as TGTGCCAGTAGTAAAACAAGGGGGCAAGGGGAGAGCACTGAAGCTTTCTTT. It is translated as CASSKTRGQGESTEAFF.